The 19 T cell receptor beta chains given below trace back to one sample, sequenced in a study of shared clonotypes between healthy human individuals. The protocol was immunoSEQ multiplex PCR, while the TCRdb copy is restricted to in-frame clones and leaves out a portion. This table holds 980,000 or so clones, around three quarters found once. Source material: memory CD4+ T cells sorted from blood. Described subset: CD45RA-negative fraction. These TCRs come from a man younger than 35 in good health.

This chain links TRBV2 with TRBJ1-1; 10 nucleotides line up with TRBD1. The CDR3 is 13 amino acids. Germline V gene sequence: CDR1 SNHLY, CDR2 FYNNEI. The V gene end was trimmed by 6 bases and the J gene end by 10 bases; junction bases not matched to a gene: 8. DNA of the CDR3: TGTGCCAGCAGGGGACAGGGGACTACCCGAGCTTTCTTT. Its translation is CASRGQGTTRAFF.

The chain combines TRBV18 with TRBJ2-7; possibly TRBD1 or TRBD2 for D (5 bases each). V was shortened by 3 bases and J by 7 bases, with 13 bases between the two germline ends. The CDR3 totals 13 residues. Germline CDR1 KGHSH, CDR2 LQKENI. DNA for the CDR3: TGTGCCAGCTCACCGCCGACTAAGGGGGAGCAGTACTTC. It codes for CASSPPTKGEQYF. The whole variable domain, remainder taken from reference TRBV18 and TRBJ2-7, is NAGVMQNPRHLVRRRGQEARLRCSPMKGHSHVYWYRQLPEEGLKFMVYLQKENIIDESGMPKERFSAEFPKEGPSILRIQQVVRGDSAAYFCASSPPTKGEQYFGPGTRLTVT.

The chain links TRBV13 to TRBJ2-7; no clear D gene. Germline CDR1 PRHDT, CDR2 FYEKMQ (reference sequence). CDR3 size: 12 residues. V lost 0 bases and J lost 6, with 6 bases in between. The CDR3 DNA reads TGTGCCAGCAGCTTAGGGGAGTTCGAGCAGTACTTC. This encodes CASSLGEFEQYF.

This chain joins TRBV19 and TRBJ2-5; possible D gene TRBD1, 6 bases. Germline values: CDR1 LNHDA, CDR2 SQIVND (reference sequence). The CDR3 covers 15 residues. Trimming took off 4 bases at V and 4 bases at J, with 16 bases between the two ends. CDR3 coding DNA: TGTGCCAGTAGTACCGCACAGGGAATTTTAGAGACCCAGTACTTC. Its protein is CASSTAQGILETQYF.

The rearrangement uses TRBV27 and TRBJ1-1; 8 bases fit TRBD1. V shed 5 bases, J shed 0 bases, and the junction held 8 bases outside the gene matches. The CDR3 is made up of 16 amino acids. Germline-derived CDR1 and CDR2 are MNHEY and SMNVEV (reference sequence). The CDR3 DNA reads TGTGCCAGCAGTCTCGGGACAGGCGCGCTGAACACTGAAGCTTTCTTT. This codes for CASSLGTGALNTEAFF.

The V and J genes are TRBV4-3 and TRBJ1-4; 7 bases map to TRBD1. The V and J ends lost 0 bases and 6 bases, in that order; junction bases with no gene match: 13. The CDR3 loop spans 18 amino acids. Per germline, CDR1 LGHNA and CDR2 YSLEER. CDR3 nucleotides: TGCGCCAGCAGCCAAGACGGTGGGACAAGGGGGCCCTATGAAAAACTGTTTTTT. It codes for CASSQDGGTRGPYEKLFF.

V is TRBV6-1 and J is TRBJ1-5, with D tentatively TRBD1 (5 bases). V lost 3 bases to trimming and J lost 7 bases, with 13 bases between them. CDR1 MNHNS and CDR2 SASEGT come from the germline V gene. The CDR3 extends over 14 amino acids. The CDR3 loop reads CASSDRRGFQPQHF. CDR3 in DNA: TGTGCCAGCAGTGACAGACGGGGGTTCCAGCCCCAGCATTTT.

The chain carries TRBV6-1 and TRBJ1-2; no clear D. Trimming shortened V by 8 bases and J by 0 bases, and 7 bases separated the two germline ends. Germline V lookup: CDR1 MNHNS, CDR2 SASEGT. This CDR3 region has 12 residues. In nucleotides, the CDR3 is TGTGCCAGCGACACTGCTAACTATGGCTACACCTTC. It codes for CASDTANYGYTF.

The V and J genes are TRBV6-5 and TRBJ1-1, with a tentative D call TRBD1 (5 bases). Trimming removed 6 bases from V and 2 bases from J, with 13 bases in between. Per the germline V gene, CDR1 is MNHEY and CDR2 is SVGAGI. This CDR3 comprises 14 residues. This CDR3 is CASRTSQGNTEAFF. Here the CDR3 DNA reads TGTGCCAGCAGAACATCGCAGGGAAACACTGAAGCTTTCTTT.

The J gene is TRBJ2-1, the V gene TRBV7-2, with D unresolved. This CDR3 is built from 19 residues. V was clipped by 5 bases and J by 0 bases, with 23 bases between them. The germline gives CDR1 SGHTA, CDR2 FQGNSA. DNA for the CDR3: TGTGCCAGCAGCGCACGGGCAGCCGATGAACTACTCTCCTACAATGAGCAGTTCTTC. Its protein product is CASSARAADELLSYNEQFF.

This clone was recorded a few times. The V call is TRBV6-7, the J call TRBJ1-2; D call uncertain. TRBV6-7 is an open reading frame, and its role is uncertain. Trimming took off 0 bases at V and 2 bases at J, with 7 bases between the two ends. The CDR3 runs 14 residues. The CDR3 nucleotides read TGTGCCAGCAGTTACTCGTCCAACAACTATGGCTACACCTTC. It is translated as CASSYSSNNYGYTF.

This clone appeared once. The V and J genes are TRBV9 and TRBJ2-5, with TRBD2 matching over 9 bases. This CDR3 comprises 16 residues. The junction had 4 bases not matched to a gene; V was cut back by 0 bases and J by 1 base. The germline V gene has CDR1 SGDLS and CDR2 YYNGEE. CDR3 protein: CASSVAVLAGQETQYF. In DNA form, the CDR3 reads TGTGCCAGCAGCGTAGCCGTACTAGCGGGCCAAGAGACCCAGTACTTC.

A few counts support this clone. The chain recombines TRBV2 with TRBJ1-2; 9 bases map to TRBD1. This CDR3 has 14 amino acids. CDR1 and CDR2 (germline): SNHLY, FYNNEI. V shed 6 bases, J shed 4 bases, and the junction held 6 bases outside the gene matches. The CDR3 reads CASSQGQGGYGYTF. The DNA for the CDR3 is TGTGCCAGCAGCCAGGGACAGGGCGGCTATGGCTACACCTTC.

This chain connects TRBV11-2 to TRBJ2-3; the D gene is possibly TRBD1 (6 bases). The CDR3 consists of 17 residues. CDR1 is SGHAT, CDR2 FQNNGV, per germline. Deletions cut 8 bases from V and 1 base from J, with 22 bases between. CDR3 residues: CASSQGRYLTGTDTQYF. DNA for the CDR3: TGTGCCAGCTCCCAGGGGCGCTACTTAACTGGCACAGATACGCAGTATTTT. Based on the CDR3 plus reference TRBV11-2 and TRBJ2-3, the full variable domain is EAGVAQSPRYKIIEKRQSVAFWCNPISGHATLYWYQQILGQGPKLLIQFQNNGVVDDSQLPKDRFSAERLKGVDSTLKIQPAKLEDSAVYLCASSQGRYLTGTDTQYFGPGTRLTVL.

This chain connects TRBV21-1 to TRBJ2-7; the D call in the table, TRBD2, was not verified against the DNA. TRBV21-1 is a pseudogene. CDR3 length: 14 residues. The CDR3 DNA is TGTGCCAGCAGCGGGTCGGGGGGCAAATACGAGCAGTACTTC. It codes for CASSGSGGKYEQYF.

V gene TRBV7-2 combines with J gene TRBJ2-2, with TRBD1 matching over 11 bases. V trimming: 4 bases; J trimming: 7 bases; junction bases outside the gene matches: 8. The CDR3 contains 16 residues. From germline, CDR1 is SGHTA and CDR2 FQGNSA. For the CDR3, the DNA is TGTGCCAGCAGCTCCGGGACAGGGGGTTATGACGGGGAGCTGTTTTTT. It specifies CASSSGTGGYDGELFF.

J is TRBJ2-5 and V is TRBV9, with 9 bases aligning to TRBD2. The V and J ends lost 6 bases and 2 bases, in that order; junction bases with no gene match: 8. The germline CDR1 and CDR2 sequences are SGDLS and YYNGEE. CDR3 length: 15 residues. CDR3 DNA sequence: TGTGCCAGCAAAATAGCGGGAGTGGTACAAGAGACCCAGTACTTC. Amino acids: CASKIAGVVQETQYF. The full variable domain, rest sourced from reference TRBV9 and TRBJ2-5, is DSGVTQTPKHLITATGQRVTLRCSPRSGDLSVYWYQQSLDQGLQFLIQYYNGEERAKGNILERFSAQQFPDLHSELNLSSLELGDSALYFCASKIAGVVQETQYFGPGTRLLVL.

V usage is TRBV28 and J usage is TRBJ1-2; 8 positions agree with TRBD1. Per germline, CDR1 MDHEN and CDR2 SYDVKM. V gave up 5 bases and J gave up 8 bases; unmatched junction bases: 13. There are 15 residues in the CDR3. The CDR3 reads CASSLTTGAVGGYTF. The CDR3 DNA sequence: TGTGCCAGCAGTCTGACGACAGGGGCGGTCGGGGGCTACACCTTC.

The V call is TRBV5-6, the J call TRBJ1-4; 7 nucleotides agree with TRBD1. Germline values: CDR1 SGHDT, CDR2 YYEEEE. This CDR3 has 15 amino acids. After removal of 4 bases from V and 5 bases from J, the junction contained 8 bases not matched to a gene. The CDR3 protein is CASSQRQGGNEKLFF. CDR3 DNA: TGTGCCAGCAGCCAAAGACAGGGCGGGAATGAAAAACTGTTTTTT.